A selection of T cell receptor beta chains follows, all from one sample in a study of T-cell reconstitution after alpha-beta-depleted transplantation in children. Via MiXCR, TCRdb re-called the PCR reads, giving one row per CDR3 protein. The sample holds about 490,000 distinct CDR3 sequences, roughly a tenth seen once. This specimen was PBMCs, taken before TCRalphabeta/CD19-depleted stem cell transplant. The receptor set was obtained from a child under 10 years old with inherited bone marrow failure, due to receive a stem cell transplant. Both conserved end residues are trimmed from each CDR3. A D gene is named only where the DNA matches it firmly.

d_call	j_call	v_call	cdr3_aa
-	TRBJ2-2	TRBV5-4	ASSPGERRNTGELF
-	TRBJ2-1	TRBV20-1	SALSREQGYNEQF
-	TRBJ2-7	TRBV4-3	ASSPRDGSSYEQY
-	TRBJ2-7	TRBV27	ASSLSGPSYEQY
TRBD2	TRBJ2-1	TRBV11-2	ASSSRSGLAGVGYNEQF
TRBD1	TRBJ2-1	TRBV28	ASSSIPGQGTYNEQF
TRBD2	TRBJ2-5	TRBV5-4	ASSLTSVEETQY
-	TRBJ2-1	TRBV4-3	ASSQEDGSSYNEQF
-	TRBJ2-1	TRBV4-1	ASSQVAMSSYNEQF
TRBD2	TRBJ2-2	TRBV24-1	ATSDFMASGSPGELF
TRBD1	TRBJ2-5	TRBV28	ASRKQGVETQY
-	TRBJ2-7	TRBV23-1	ASSQSGDSASYEQY
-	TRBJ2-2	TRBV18	ASSPFAGELF
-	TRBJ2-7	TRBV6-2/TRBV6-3	ASSYSIIPYEQY
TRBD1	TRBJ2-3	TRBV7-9	ASSFGTGGTDTQY
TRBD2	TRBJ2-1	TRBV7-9	ASSLAGRTSPYNEQF
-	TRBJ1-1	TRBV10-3	AISESGLNTEAF
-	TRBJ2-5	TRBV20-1	SATSSSSQIGETQY
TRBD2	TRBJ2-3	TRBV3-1	ASSQGTVAGVADTQY
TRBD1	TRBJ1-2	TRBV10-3	AARQGTYGYT
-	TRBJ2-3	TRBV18	ASSTKAGTDTQY
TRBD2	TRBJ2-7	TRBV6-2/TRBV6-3	ANSSYRASGALYEQY
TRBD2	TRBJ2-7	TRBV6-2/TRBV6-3	ASSRPPGLAGGPSSYEQY
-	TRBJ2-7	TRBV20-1	SARDFYEQY
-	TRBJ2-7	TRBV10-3	ATRRGPSSYEQY
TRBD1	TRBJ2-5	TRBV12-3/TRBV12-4	ASLVGTEETQY
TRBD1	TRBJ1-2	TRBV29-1	SVADRGYGYT
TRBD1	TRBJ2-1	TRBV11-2	ASSLNRGNEQF
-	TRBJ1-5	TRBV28	ASSQDTFYQPQH
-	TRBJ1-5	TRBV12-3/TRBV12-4	ASSEPGLSNQPQH
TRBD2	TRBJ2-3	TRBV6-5	ASSSQRGSTDTQY
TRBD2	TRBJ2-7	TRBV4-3	ASSQFSGGPGEQY